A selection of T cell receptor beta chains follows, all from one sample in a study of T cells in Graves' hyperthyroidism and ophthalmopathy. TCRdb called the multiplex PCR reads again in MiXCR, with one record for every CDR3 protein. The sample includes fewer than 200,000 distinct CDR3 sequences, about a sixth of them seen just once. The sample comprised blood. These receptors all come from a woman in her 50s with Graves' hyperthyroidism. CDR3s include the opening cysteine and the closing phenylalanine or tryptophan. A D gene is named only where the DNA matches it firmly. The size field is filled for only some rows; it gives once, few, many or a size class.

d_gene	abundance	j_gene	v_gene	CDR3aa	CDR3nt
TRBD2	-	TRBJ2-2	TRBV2	CASNRLAVNTGELFF	TGTGCCAGCAATCGACTAGCGGTTAACACCGGGGAGCTGTTTTTT
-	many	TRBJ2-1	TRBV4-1	CASSQDRRESYNEQFF	TGCGCCAGCAGCCAAGATAGGCGGGAATCCTACAATGAGCAGTTCTTC
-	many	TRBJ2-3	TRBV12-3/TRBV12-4	CASSLGRTDTQYF	TGTGCCAGCAGTTTAGGCCGCACAGATACGCAGTATTTT
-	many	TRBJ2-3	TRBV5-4	CASEDTGGTDTQYF	TGTGCCAGCGAGGACACGGGGGGCACAGATACGCAGTATTTT
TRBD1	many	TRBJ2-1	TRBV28	CASRTYRGINNEQFF	TGTGCCAGCAGAACGTACAGGGGGATCAACAATGAGCAGTTCTTC
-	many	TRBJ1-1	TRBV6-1	CASRVQGNTEAFF	TGTGCCAGCAGGGTACAGGGGAACACTGAAGCTTTCTTT
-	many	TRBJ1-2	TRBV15	CATSSGTTYGYTF	TGTGCCACCAGCTCCGGGACAACGTATGGCTACACCTTC
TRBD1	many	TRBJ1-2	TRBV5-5	CASSPGQGGNYGYTF	TGTGCCAGCAGCCCCGGACAGGGGGGGAACTATGGCTACACCTTC
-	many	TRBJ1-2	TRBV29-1	CSVTRRGYGYTF	TGCAGCGTTACAAGACGGGGCTATGGCTACACCTTC
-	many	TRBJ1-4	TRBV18	CASSGRQVEEKLFF	TGTGCCAGCTCAGGTCGGCAGGTCGAAGAAAAACTGTTTTTT
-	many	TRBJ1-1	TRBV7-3	CASSLDSSSEAFF	TGTGCCAGCAGCTTGGACAGTTCGAGTGAAGCTTTCTTT
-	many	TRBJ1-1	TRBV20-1	CSASVGRSTEAFF	TGCAGTGCTAGTGTCGGTCGCAGCACTGAAGCTTTCTTT
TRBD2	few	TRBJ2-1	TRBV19	CASSITSGNYNEQFF	TGTGCCAGTAGTATTACTAGCGGGAATTACAATGAGCAGTTCTTC
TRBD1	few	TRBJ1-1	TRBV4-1	CASSQAVLGTGNSDTEAFF	TGCGCCAGCAGCCAAGCTGTCCTCGGGACAGGGAACTCGGACACTGAAGCTTTCTTT
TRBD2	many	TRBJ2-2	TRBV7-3	CASSLSGGAGELFF	TGTGCCAGCAGCTTAAGCGGGGGGGCCGGGGAGCTGTTTTTT
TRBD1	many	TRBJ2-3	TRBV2	CASAWRDRAGDTQYF	TGTGCCAGCGCTTGGAGGGACAGGGCTGGAGATACGCAGTATTTT
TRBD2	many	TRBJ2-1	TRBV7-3	CASSLAGGRNEQFF	TGTGCCAGCAGCTTAGCGGGGGGGCGGAATGAGCAGTTCTTC
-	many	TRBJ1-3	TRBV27	CASRSTSGNTIYF	TGTGCCAGCAGAAGTACCTCTGGAAACACCATATATTTT
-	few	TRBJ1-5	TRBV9	CASSVGGGGDQPQHF	TGTGCCAGCAGCGTAGGAGGGGGGGGGGATCAGCCCCAGCATTTT
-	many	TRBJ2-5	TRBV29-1	CSVEAPDSDYQETQYF	TGCAGCGTTGAAGCGCCCGACAGCGATTACCAAGAGACCCAGTACTTC
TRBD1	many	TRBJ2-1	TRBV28	CASSLSGQGFLNEQFF	TGTGCCAGCAGTTTATCGGGACAGGGGTTCTTAAATGAGCAGTTCTTC
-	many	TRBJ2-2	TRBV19	CASILLRESGEAGELFF	TGTGCCAGTATTTTGCTTCGGGAGTCAGGGGAAGCCGGGGAGCTGTTTTTT
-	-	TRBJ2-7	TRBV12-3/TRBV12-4	CASGSGISTYEQYF	TGTGCCAGCGGATCAGGGATCTCTACCTACGAGCAGTACTTT
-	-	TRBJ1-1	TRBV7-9	CASSLVNGEAFF	TGTGCCAGCAGCTTAGTGAACGGTGAAGCTTTCTTT
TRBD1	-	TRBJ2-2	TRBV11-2	CASSTNRGTGELFF	TGTGCCAGCAGCACCAACAGGGGAACCGGGGAGCTGTTTTTT
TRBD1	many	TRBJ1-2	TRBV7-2	CASSLVLVSGGYYGYTF	TGTGCCAGCAGCTTAGTTTTAGTTTCAGGGGGATACTATGGCTACACCTTC
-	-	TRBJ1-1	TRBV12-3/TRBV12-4	CASSFEGNKAFF	TGTGCCAGCAGTTTCGAGGGTAATAAAGCTTTCTTT
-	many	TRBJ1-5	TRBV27	CASKAGYSNQPQHF	TGTGCCAGCAAAGCCGGTTATAGCAATCAGCCCCAGCATTTT
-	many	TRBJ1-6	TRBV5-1	CASSLRDTRSPLHF	TGCGCCAGCAGCTTGCGAGACACCAGGTCACCCCTCCACTTT
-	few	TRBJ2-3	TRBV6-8	CASSSERTPAKDTQYF	TGTGCCAGCAGTTCGGAGAGGACTCCAGCCAAAGATACGCAGTATTTT
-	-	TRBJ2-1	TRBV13	CASSPPGDNEQFF	TGTGCCAGCAGCCCCCCGGGGGACAATGAGCAGTTCTTC
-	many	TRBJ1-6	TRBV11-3	CASSLGEASPLHF	TGTGCCAGCAGCTTAGGTGAAGCTTCACCCCTCCACTTT
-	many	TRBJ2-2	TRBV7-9	CASSSTDRAFTGELFF	TGTGCCAGCAGCTCCACCGACCGGGCCTTCACCGGGGAGCTGTTTTTT
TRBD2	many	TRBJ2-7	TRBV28	CASRASGGLTYEQYF	TGTGCCAGCAGAGCCAGCGGGGGGCTTACCTACGAGCAGTACTTC
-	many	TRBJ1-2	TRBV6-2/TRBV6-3	CASSYPLERPNYGYTF	TGTGCCAGCAGTTACCCACTCGAGCGACCAAACTATGGCTACACCTTC
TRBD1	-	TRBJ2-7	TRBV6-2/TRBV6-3	CASSYRYSGTEGYEQYF	TGTGCCAGCAGTTACCGGTACTCCGGGACAGAAGGTTACGAGCAGTACTTC
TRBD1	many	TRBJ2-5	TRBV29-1	CSAKSRGLETQYF	TGCAGCGCTAAATCAAGGGGGCTAGAGACCCAGTACTTC
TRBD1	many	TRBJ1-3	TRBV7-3	CASSSQGTGSGNTIYF	TGTGCCAGCAGCTCCCAAGGGACAGGATCTGGAAACACCATATATTTT
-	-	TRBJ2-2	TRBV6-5	CASSYPGAGGTGELFF	TGTGCCAGCAGTTACCCAGGGGCGGGCGGCACCGGGGAGCTGTTTTTT
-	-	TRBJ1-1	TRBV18	CASSFGNTEAFF	TGTGCCAGCTCATTTGGGAACACTGAAGCTTTCTTT
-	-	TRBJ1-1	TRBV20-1	CSARQGFTEAFF	TGCAGTGCTAGACAGGGTTTCACTGAAGCTTTCTTT
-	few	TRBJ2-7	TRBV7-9	CASSLLGLGEVEQYF	TGTGCCAGCAGCTTATTGGGTCTCGGGGAGGTCGAGCAGTACTTC
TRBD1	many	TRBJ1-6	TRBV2	CASIETGGISPLHF	TGTGCCAGCATAGAAACAGGGGGCATTTCACCCCTCCACTTT
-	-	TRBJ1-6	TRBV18	CASSPPKGINSPLHF	TGTGCCAGCTCACCACCTAAAGGGATAAACTCACCCCTCCACTTT
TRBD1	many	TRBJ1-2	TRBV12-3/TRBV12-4	CASSLAGTALHRTF	TGTGCCAGCAGTTTAGCCGGGACAGCTCTCCACCGCACCTTC
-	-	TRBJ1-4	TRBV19	CASSRGDEKLFF	TGTGCCAGTAGTAGGGGGGATGAAAAACTGTTTTTT
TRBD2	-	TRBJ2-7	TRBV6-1	CASSGLVVAEQYF	TGTGCCAGCAGCGGACTAGTAGTCGCCGAGCAGTACTTC
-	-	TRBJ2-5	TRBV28	CASSLSGPTETQYF	TGTGCCAGCAGTTTATCTGGTCCTACCGAGACCCAGTACTTC